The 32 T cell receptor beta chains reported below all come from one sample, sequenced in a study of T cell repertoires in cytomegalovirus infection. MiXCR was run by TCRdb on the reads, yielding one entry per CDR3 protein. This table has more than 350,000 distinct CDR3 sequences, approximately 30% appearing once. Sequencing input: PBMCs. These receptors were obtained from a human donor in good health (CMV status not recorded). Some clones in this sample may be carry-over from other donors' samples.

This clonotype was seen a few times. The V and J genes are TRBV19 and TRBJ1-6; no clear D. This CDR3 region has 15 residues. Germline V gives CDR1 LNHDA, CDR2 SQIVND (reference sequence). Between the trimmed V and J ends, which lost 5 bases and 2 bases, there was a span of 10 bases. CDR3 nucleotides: TGTGCCAGTAGTTCCTCCTCCGCCTATAATTCACCCCTCCACTTT. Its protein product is CASSSSSAYNSPLHF.

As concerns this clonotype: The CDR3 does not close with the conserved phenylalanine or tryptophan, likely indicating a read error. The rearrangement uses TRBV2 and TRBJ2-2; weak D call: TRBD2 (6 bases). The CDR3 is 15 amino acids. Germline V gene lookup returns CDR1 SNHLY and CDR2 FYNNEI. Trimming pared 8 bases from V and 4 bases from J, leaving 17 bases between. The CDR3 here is CASDPVGRGTGELFL. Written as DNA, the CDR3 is TGTGCCAGCGACCCTGTGGGGCGGGGCACCGGGGAGCTGTTTTTG.

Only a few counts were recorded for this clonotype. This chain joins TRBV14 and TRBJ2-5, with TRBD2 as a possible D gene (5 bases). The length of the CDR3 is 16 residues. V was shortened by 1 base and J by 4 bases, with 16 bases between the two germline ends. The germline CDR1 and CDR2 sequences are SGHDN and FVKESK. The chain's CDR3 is CASSQVGGVYGETQYF. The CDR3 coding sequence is TGTGCCAGCAGCCAAGTAGGAGGAGTTTACGGAGAGACCCAGTACTTC. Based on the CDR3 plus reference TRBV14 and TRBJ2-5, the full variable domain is EAGVTQFPSHSVIEKGQTVTLRCDPISGHDNLYWYRRVMGKEIKFLLHFVKESKQDESGMPNNRFLAERTGGTYSTLKVQPAELEDSGVYFCASSQVGGVYGETQYFGPGTRLLVL.

CDR3 region: CAISESVSNQPQHF. In DNA, the CDR3 is TGTGCCATCAGTGAAAGCGTTAGCAATCAGCCCCAGCATTTT. V gene TRBV10-3 combines with J gene TRBJ1-5; D unresolved. The CDR3 is 14 amino acids. Germline V CDR1 and CDR2: ENHRY, SYGVKD. The V end was cut by 3 bases, the J end by 0 bases, with 6 bases between.

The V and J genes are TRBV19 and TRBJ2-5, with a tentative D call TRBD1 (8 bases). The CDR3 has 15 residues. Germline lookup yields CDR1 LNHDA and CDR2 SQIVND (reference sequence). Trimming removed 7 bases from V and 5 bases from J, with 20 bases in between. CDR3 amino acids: CASKGQGAGEETQYF. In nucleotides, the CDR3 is TGTGCCAGTAAAGGGCAGGGGGCGGGGGAGGAGACCCAGTACTTC.

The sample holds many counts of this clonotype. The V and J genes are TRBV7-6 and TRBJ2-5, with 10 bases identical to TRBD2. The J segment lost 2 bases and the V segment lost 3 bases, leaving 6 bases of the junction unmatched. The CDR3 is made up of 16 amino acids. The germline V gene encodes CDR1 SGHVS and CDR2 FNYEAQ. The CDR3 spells CASSFPPGLAQETQYF. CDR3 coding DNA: TGTGCCAGCAGCTTTCCCCCGGGACTAGCGCAAGAGACCCAGTACTTC. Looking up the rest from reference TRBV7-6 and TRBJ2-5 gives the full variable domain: GAGVSQSPRYKVTKRGQDVALRCDPISGHVSLYWYRQALGQGPEFLTYFNYEAQQDKSGLPNDRFSAERPEGSISTLTIQRTEQRDSAMYRCASSFPPGLAQETQYFGPGTRLLVL.

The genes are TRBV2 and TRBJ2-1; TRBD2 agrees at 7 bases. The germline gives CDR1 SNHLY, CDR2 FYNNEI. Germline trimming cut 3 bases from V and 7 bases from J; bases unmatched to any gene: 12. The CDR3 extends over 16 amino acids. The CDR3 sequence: CASSDAALAAGNEQFF. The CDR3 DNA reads TGTGCCAGCAGTGACGCCGCGCTAGCGGCCGGGAATGAGCAGTTCTTC.

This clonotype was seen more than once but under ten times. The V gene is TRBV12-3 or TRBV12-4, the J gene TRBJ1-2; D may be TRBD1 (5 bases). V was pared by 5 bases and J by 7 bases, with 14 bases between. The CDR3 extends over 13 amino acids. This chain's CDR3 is CASSTPARGGYTF. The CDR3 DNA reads TGTGCCAGCAGTACACCGGCGAGGGGTGGCTACACCTTC.

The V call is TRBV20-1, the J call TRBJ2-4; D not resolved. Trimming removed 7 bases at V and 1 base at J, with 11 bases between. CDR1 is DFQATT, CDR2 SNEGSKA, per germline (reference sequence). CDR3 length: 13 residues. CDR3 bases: TGCAGTGTCGGTGGGTTGGCCAAAAACATTCAGTACTTC. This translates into CSVGGLAKNIQYF.

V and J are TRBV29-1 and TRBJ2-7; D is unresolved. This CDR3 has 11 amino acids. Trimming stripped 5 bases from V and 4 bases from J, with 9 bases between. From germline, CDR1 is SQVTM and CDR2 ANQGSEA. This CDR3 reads CSVLDGYEQYF. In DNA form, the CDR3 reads TGCAGCGTTTTAGATGGTTACGAGCAGTACTTC.

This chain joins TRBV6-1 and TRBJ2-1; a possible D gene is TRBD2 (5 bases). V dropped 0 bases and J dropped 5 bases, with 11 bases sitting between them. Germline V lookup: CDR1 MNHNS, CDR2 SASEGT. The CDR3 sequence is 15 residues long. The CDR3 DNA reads TGTGCCAGCAGTGAAGCGGGTGGGGAGAACAATGAGCAGTTCTTC. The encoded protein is CASSEAGGENNEQFF.

CDR3 loop: CASSQDRDLHYGYTF. The DNA of the CDR3 is TGCGCCAGCAGCCAAGACCGGGACCTACATTATGGCTACACCTTC. J is TRBJ1-2 and V is TRBV4-1; possibly TRBD1 for D (5 bases). V lost 0 bases and J 5 bases, leaving 13 bases between the germline ends. The CDR3 runs 15 residues. CDR1 MGHRA and CDR2 YSYEKL come from the germline V gene.

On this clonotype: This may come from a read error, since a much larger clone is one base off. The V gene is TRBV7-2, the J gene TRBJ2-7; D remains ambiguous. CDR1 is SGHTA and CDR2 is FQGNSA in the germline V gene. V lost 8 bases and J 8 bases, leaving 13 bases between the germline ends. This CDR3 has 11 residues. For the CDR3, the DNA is TGTGCCAGCGCTGCCCTACACAAGCAGTACTTC. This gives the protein CASAALHKQYF.

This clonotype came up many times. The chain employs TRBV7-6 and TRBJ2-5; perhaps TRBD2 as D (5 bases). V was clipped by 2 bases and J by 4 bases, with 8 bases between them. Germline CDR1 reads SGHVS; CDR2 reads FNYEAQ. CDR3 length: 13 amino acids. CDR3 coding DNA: TGTGCCAGCAGCTTACTAGCCGTAGAGACCCAGTACTTC. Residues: CASSLLAVETQYF.

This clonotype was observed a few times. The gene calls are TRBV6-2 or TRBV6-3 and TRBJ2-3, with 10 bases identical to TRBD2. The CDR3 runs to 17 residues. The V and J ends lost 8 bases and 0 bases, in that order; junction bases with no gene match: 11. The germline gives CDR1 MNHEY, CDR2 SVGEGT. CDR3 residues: CASRASGGPRSTDTQYF. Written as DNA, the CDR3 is TGTGCCAGCCGAGCTAGCGGGGGACCCAGGAGCACAGATACGCAGTATTTT.

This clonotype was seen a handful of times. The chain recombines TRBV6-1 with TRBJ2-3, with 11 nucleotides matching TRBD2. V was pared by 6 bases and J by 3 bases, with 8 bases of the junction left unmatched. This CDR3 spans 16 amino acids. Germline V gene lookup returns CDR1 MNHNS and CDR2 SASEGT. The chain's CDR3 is CASRWPTSGVTDTQYF. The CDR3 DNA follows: TGTGCCAGCAGGTGGCCGACTAGCGGGGTTACAGATACGCAGTATTTT.

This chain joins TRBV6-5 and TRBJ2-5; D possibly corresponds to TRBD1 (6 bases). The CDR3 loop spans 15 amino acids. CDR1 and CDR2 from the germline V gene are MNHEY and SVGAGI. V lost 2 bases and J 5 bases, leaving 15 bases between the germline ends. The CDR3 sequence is CASSYELWGRETQYF. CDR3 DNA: TGTGCCAGCAGTTACGAGCTTTGGGGGCGGGAGACCCAGTACTTC.

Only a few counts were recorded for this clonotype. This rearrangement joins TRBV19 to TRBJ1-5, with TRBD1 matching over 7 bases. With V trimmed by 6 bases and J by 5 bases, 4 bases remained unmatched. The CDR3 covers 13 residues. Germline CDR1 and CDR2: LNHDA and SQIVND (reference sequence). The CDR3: CASSDRVDQPQHF. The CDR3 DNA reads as TGTGCCAGTAGCGACAGGGTCGATCAGCCCCAGCATTTT.

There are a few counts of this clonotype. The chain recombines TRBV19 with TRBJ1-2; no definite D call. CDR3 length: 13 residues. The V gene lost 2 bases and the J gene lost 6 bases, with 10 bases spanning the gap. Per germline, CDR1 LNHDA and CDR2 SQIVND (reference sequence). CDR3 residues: CASSINREDGYTF. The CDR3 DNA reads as TGTGCCAGTAGTATAAATCGCGAGGATGGCTACACCTTC.

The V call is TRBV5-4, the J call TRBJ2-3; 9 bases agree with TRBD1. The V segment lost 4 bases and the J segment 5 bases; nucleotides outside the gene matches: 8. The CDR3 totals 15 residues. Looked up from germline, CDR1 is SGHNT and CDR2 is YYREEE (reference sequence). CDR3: CASSRRDRVRDTQYF. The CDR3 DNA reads TGTGCCAGCAGCCGCCGGGACAGGGTGAGAGATACGCAGTATTTT.

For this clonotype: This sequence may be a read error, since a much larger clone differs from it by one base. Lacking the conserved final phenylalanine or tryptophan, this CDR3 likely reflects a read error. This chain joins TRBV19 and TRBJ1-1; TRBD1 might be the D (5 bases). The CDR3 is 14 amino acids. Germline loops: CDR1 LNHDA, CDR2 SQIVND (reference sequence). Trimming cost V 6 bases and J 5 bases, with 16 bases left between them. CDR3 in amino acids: CASSKGLGRTEAFV. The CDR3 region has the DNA TGTGCCAGTAGCAAAGGACTGGGGCGGACTGAAGCTTTCGTT.

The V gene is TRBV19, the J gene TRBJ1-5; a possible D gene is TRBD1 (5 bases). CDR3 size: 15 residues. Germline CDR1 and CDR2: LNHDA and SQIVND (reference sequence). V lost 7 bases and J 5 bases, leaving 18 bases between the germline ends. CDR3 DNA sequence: TGTGCCAGTATTGTTAGGGGTTCCGGCGATCAGCCCCAGCATTTT. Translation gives CASIVRGSGDQPQHF.

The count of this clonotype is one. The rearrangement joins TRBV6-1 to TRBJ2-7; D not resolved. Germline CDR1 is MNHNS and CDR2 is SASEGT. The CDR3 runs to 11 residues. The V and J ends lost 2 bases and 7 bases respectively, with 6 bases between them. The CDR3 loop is CASSENEEQYF. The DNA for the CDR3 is TGTGCCAGCAGTGAAAACGAGGAGCAGTACTTC.

This CDR3 is CASSRPGDYGYTF. CDR3 in DNA: TGTGCCAGCAGTCGACCCGGGGACTATGGCTACACCTTC. This chain links TRBV7-1 with TRBJ1-2; D unresolved. TRBV7-1 is an ORF for which the function is uncertain. The CDR3 length is 13 residues. Trimming took off 6 bases at V and 3 bases at J, with 11 bases between the two ends.

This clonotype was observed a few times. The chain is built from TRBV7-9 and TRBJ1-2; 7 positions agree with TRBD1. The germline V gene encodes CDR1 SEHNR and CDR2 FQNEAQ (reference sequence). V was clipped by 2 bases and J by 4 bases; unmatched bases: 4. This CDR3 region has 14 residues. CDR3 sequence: CASSLQDRAYGYTF. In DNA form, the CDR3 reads TGTGCCAGCAGCTTACAAGACAGGGCCTATGGCTACACCTTC.

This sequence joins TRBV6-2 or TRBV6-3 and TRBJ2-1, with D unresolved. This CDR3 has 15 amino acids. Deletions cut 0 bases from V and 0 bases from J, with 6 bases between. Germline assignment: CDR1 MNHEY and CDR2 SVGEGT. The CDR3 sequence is CASSYSPVSYNEQFF. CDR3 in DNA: TGTGCCAGCAGTTACTCACCCGTCTCCTACAATGAGCAGTTCTTC.

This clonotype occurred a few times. In DNA form, the CDR3 reads TGTGCCAGCAGCTCGGGGGGGCCGAATGAGCAGTTCTTC. Encoded protein: CASSSGGPNEQFF. V gene TRBV11-1 combines with J gene TRBJ2-1, with TRBD2 matching over 8 bases. Germline V lookup: CDR1 SGHAT, CDR2 FQDESV (reference sequence). The CDR3 sequence is 13 residues long. V lost 4 bases, J lost 7 bases, and 3 bases stayed unmatched.

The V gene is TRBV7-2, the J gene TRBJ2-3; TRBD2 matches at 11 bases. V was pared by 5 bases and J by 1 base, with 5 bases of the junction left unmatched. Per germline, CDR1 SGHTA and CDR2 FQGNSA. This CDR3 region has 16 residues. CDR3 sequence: CASSPAGLAGTDTQYF. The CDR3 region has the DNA TGTGCCAGCAGCCCCGCGGGACTAGCGGGCACAGATACGCAGTATTTT.

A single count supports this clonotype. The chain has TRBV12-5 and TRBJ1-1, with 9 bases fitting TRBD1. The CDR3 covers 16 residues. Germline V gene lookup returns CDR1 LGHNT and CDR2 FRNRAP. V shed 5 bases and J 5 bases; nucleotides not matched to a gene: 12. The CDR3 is CASGTDRQGETTEAFF. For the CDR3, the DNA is TGTGCTAGTGGTACGGACCGACAGGGGGAAACGACTGAAGCTTTCTTT.

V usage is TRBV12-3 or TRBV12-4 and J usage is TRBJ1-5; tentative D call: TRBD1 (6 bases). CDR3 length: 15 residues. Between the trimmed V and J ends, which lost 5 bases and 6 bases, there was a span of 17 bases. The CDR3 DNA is TGTGCCAGCAGTCTCCGAAGAGGGGGTTTTCAGCCCCAGCATTTT. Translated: CASSLRRGGFQPQHF.

CDR3 region: CASSSPAAQHEQFF. The CDR3 DNA sequence: TGTGCCAGCAGCTCTCCTGCAGCCCAACATGAGCAGTTCTTC. The V call is TRBV7-8, the J call TRBJ2-1, with D uncertain. Deletions cut 4 bases from V and 8 bases from J, with 15 bases between. Germline V gene sequence: CDR1 SGHVS, CDR2 FQNEAQ. This CDR3 has 14 residues.

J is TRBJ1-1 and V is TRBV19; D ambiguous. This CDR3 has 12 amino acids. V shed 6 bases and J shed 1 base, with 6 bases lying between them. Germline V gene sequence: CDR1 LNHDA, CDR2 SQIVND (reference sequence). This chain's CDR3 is CASRGWNTEAFF. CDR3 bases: TGTGCCAGTAGGGGGTGGAACACTGAAGCTTTCTTT. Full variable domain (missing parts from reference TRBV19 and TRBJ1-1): DGGITQSPKYLFRKEGQNVTLSCEQNLNHDAMYWYRQDPGQGLRLIYYSQIVNDFQKGDIAEGYSVSREKKESFPLTVTSAQKNPTAFYLCASRGWNTEAFFGQGTRLTVV.